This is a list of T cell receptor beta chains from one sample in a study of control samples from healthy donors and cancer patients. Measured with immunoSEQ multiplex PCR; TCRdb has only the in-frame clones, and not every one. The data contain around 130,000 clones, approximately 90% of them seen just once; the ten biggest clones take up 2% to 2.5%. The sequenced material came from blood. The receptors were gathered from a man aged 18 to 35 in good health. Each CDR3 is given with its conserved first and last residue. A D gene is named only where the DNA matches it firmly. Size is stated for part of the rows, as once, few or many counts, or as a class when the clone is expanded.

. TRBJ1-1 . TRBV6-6 TGTGCCAGCAGTTACTCGGGCGGAAAGAACACTGAAGCTTTCTTT CASSYSGGKNTEAFF
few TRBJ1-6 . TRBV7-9 TGTGCCAGCAGCCCCTGGGACCTCCGAAGGAGTAATTCACCCCTCCACTTT CASSPWDLRRSNSPLHF
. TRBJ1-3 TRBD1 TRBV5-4 TGTGCCAGCAGCTTACCATTTGTAAAAGACAGGGGGACCGGAAACACCATATATTTT CASSLPFVKDRGTGNTIYF
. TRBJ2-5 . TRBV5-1 TGCGCCAGCAGCTTGGGGACCCTTGGAGAGACCCAGTACTTC CASSLGTLGETQYF
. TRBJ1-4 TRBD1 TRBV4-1 TGCGCCAGCAGTGCCGGGACAGGGGACGAAAAACTGTTTTTT CASSAGTGDEKLFF
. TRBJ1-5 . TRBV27 TGTGCCAGCAGTTTACAGGGGCCCCACTCCAATCAGCCCCAGCATTTT CASSLQGPHSNQPQHF
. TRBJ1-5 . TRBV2 TGTGCCAGCAGTGTTCTCCCCGCGAATCAGCCCCAGCATTTT CASSVLPANQPQHF
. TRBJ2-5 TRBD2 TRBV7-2 TGTGCCAGCAGTCCCGGGACTACTGAGGGAGAGACCCAGTACTTC CASSPGTTEGETQYF
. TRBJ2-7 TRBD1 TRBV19 TGTGCCAGTAGTATGTCCCCAGGGGGCTTTTACGAGCAGTACTTC CASSMSPGGFYEQYF
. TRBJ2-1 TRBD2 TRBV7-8 TGTGCCAGCAGCTTAGAGCGGGGGGATATCGCCTACAATGAGCAGTTCTTC CASSLERGDIAYNEQFF
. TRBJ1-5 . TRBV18 TGTGCCAGCTCGCCCGACGGACTCAATCAGCCCCAGCATTTT CASSPDGLNQPQHF
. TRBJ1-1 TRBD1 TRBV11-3 TGTGCCAGCAGCTGGGAGACAGGGGGGTACACTGAAGCTTTCTTT CASSWETGGYTEAFF
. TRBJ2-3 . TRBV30 TGTGCCTGGGGGACCCGTCAAGATACGCAGTATTTT CAWGTRQDTQYF
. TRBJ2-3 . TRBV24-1 TGTGCCACCAGTGGTCACCCGGGGGGCCCGGATACGCAGTATTTT CATSGHPGGPDTQYF
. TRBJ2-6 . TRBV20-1 TGCAGTGCTAGTCGGGTAGGGTCGTCTGGGGCCAACGTCCTGACTTTC CSASRVGSSGANVLTF
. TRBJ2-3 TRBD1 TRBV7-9 TGTGCCAGCAGCGCCCCGGGACAGGGATTCACAGATACGCAGTATTTT CASSAPGQGFTDTQYF
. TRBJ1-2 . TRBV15 TGTGCCACCAGCACGCTCCACAGTTTAAACTATGGCTACACCTTC CATSTLHSLNYGYTF
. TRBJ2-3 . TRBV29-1 TGCAGCGTTGAAGAGAGAATCAGCACAGATACGCAGTATTTT CSVEERISTDTQYF
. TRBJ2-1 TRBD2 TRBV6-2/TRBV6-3 TGTGCCAGCAGTTACCGAGCAAAGGGAGGGCGATCCTACAATGAGCAGTTCTTC CASSYRAKGGRSYNEQFF
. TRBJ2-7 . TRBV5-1 TGCGCCAGCAGCTTGTCGCCCGGGACACGGGACGAGCAGTACTTC CASSLSPGTRDEQYF
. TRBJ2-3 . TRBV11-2 TGTGCCAGCAGCTTCGGGGTGGGACTCACAGATACGCAGTATTTT CASSFGVGLTDTQYF
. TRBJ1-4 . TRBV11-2 TGTGCCAGCAGCTTGAGGGGTGAAAAACTGTTTTTT CASSLRGEKLFF
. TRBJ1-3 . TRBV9 TGTGCCAGCAGCGTAGATCGTCCTAGCTCTGGAAACACCATATATTTT CASSVDRPSSGNTIYF
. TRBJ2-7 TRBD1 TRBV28 TGTGCCAGCAGTTTACCCCTGACCCCGGGACAGGGAAACGAGCAGTACTTC CASSLPLTPGQGNEQYF
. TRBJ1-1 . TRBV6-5 TGTGCCAGCAGTTACTCGACATCGGGGACGCCTGAAGCTTTCTTT CASSYSTSGTPEAFF
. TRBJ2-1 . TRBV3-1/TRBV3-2 TGTGCCAGCAGCCAAGTCAAGGGTGTGGAGCAGTTCTTC CASSQVKGVEQFF
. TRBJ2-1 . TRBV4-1 TGCGCCAGCAGCCAAGATTTAAGTGTGCAGTTCTTC CASSQDLSVQFF
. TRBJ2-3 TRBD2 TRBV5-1 TGCGCCAGCAGCTTGGCCGGCTACACTAGCGGGGGCACAGATACGCAGTATTTT CASSLAGYTSGGTDTQYF
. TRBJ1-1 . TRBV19 TGTGCCAGTAGTTCGGGACACAGGAACACTGAAGCTTTCTTT CASSSGHRNTEAFF
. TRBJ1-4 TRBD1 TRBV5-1 TGCGCCAGCAGACCGGCAGGGGGCGGTGAAAAACTGTTTTTT CASRPAGGGEKLFF
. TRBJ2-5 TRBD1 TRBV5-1 TGCGCCAGCGCATTCTGGGTGCAGGGGGCCAAGGAGACCCAGTACTTC CASAFWVQGAKETQYF
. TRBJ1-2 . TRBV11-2 TGTGCCAGCAGCTTAAACGAGGGGCATGGCTACACCTTC CASSLNEGHGYTF
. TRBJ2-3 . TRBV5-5 TGTGCCAGCAGCTTCGGAGATACGCAGTATTTT CASSFGDTQYF
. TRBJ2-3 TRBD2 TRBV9 TGTGCCAGCAGCGCCGGCCTCAGCGGGAAATCGACAGATACGCAGTATTTT CASSAGLSGKSTDTQYF
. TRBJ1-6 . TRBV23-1 TGCGCCAGCAGTCATACTAACAGGGATTTTTTTTATTCACCCCTCCACTTT CASSHTNRDFFYSPLHF
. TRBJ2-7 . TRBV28 TGTGCCAGTCTAAGTCCCTTTTACGAGCAGTACTTC CASLSPFYEQYF
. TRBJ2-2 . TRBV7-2 TGTGCCAGCAGCTTGGTTGGGGGCACCGGGGAGCTGTTTTTT CASSLVGGTGELFF
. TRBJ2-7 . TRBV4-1 TGCGCCAGCAGCCAATTGGGGGCCAACGAGCAGTACTTC CASSQLGANEQYF
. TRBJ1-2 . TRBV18 TGTGCCAGCTCGCCGGCGCGGGATTCCTATGGCTACACCTTC CASSPARDSYGYTF